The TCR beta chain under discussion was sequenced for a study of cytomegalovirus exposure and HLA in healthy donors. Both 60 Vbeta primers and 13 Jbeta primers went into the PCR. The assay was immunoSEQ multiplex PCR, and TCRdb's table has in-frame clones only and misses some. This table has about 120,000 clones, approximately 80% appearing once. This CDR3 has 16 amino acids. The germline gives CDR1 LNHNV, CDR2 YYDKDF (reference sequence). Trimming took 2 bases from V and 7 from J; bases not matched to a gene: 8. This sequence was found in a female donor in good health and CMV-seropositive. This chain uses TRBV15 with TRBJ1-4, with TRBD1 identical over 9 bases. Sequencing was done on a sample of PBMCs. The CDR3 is CATSRLGQGDGEKLFF. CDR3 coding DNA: TGTGCCACCAGCAGACTGGGACAGGGAGACGGTGAAAAACTGTTTTTT.